This is a list of T cell receptor beta chains from one sample in a study of cytomegalovirus exposure and HLA in healthy donors. Measured with immunoSEQ multiplex PCR; TCRdb has only the in-frame clones, and not every one. The sample lists approximately 180,000 clones, around nine tenths occurring once. The sample consisted of PBMCs. These TCRs come from a woman younger than 35 in good health and CMV-seronegative. Both conserved end residues are part of each CDR3. The order of the fields is V gene, D gene, J gene, clone size, CDR3 protein, CDR3 DNA. D genes are given only for firm matches. Size tells how often a clone was seen (once, few, many) or the class of an expanded clone, and some rows leave it out.

>TRBV30|TRBD1|TRBJ2-2|.
CAWSAGQGTGELFF
TGTGCCTGGAGTGCGGGACAGGGCACCGGGGAGCTGTTTTTT
>TRBV6-1|.|TRBJ1-5|.
CASSEGWRAWGNQPQHF
TGTGCCAGCAGTGAGGGCTGGAGGGCTTGGGGCAATCAGCCCCAGCATTTT
>TRBV7-2|.|TRBJ1-5|.
CASSQTGRSNQPQHF
TGTGCCAGCAGCCAGACAGGACGGAGCAATCAGCCCCAGCATTTT
>TRBV9|TRBD2|TRBJ2-1|once
CASSGRLADYNEQFF
TGTGCCAGCAGCGGCAGACTAGCGGATTACAATGAGCAGTTCTTC
>TRBV7-8|.|TRBJ2-7|few
CASSLETGTYEQYF
TGTGCCAGCAGCTTAGAGACAGGCACCTACGAGCAGTACTTC
>TRBV9|.|TRBJ2-3|.
CASSVEAGGTDTQYF
TGTGCCAGCAGCGTAGAGGCAGGGGGGACAGATACGCAGTATTTT
>TRBV25-1|TRBD1|TRBJ2-1|.
CASTGGNEQFF
TGTGCCAGTACAGGGGGTAATGAGCAGTTCTTC
>TRBV19|TRBD2|TRBJ2-1|once
CASSMVAGVENEQFF
TGTGCCAGTAGTATGGTGGCGGGAGTGGAGAATGAGCAGTTCTTC
>TRBV19|.|TRBJ1-5|.
CASSIARTGNQPQHF
TGTGCCAGTAGTATAGCCCGGACGGGAAATCAGCCCCAGCATTTT
>TRBV6-1|TRBD1|TRBJ1-1|.
CASSEDPDRGVSAFF
TGTGCCAGCAGTGAAGATCCGGACAGGGGGGTGTCAGCTTTCTTT
>TRBV28|TRBD1|TRBJ1-2|.
CASTKSRGQKYGYTF
TGTGCCAGCACCAAGTCTAGGGGACAGAAATATGGCTACACCTTC
>TRBV7-9|.|TRBJ2-7|.
CASSPPGAGRTYEQYF
TGTGCCAGCAGCCCACCAGGGGCAGGTCGTACCTACGAGCAGTACTTC
>TRBV6-5|TRBD1|TRBJ1-6|.
CASSYSRDRANSPLHF
TGTGCCAGCAGTTACTCCCGGGACAGGGCTAATTCACCCCTCCACTTT
>TRBV6-6|.|TRBJ1-2|.
CASSYSYRSNYGYTF
TGTGCCAGCAGTTACTCGTACAGATCTAACTATGGCTACACCTTC
>TRBV6-1|.|TRBJ2-1|.
CASSHRQVGQFF
TGTGCCAGCAGCCACAGACAGGTTGGACAGTTCTTC
>TRBV5-1|.|TRBJ2-2|.
CASSQTERNTGELFF
TGCGCCAGCAGTCAGACAGAGCGGAACACCGGGGAGCTGTTTTTT
>TRBV19|.|TRBJ1-5|once
CASSIRYYSNQPQHF
TGTGCCAGTAGTATCCGCTACTATAGCAATCAGCCCCAGCATTTT
>TRBV5-4|.|TRBJ1-1|.
CASSGSGERNAFF
TGTGCCAGCAGCGGTAGCGGGGAGCGTAACGCTTTCTTT
>TRBV14|.|TRBJ2-1|.
CASSPSEHNEQFF
TGTGCCAGCAGCCCTAGCGAGCACAATGAGCAGTTCTTC
>TRBV7-6|TRBD1|TRBJ2-4|.
CASSPSDRADIQYF
TGTGCCAGCAGCCCCTCGGACAGGGCGGACATTCAGTACTTC
>TRBV4-3|.|TRBJ2-1|.
CASSHRGVNEQFF
TGCGCCAGCAGCCATAGAGGAGTCAATGAGCAGTTCTTC
>TRBV7-9|TRBD2|TRBJ2-7|.
CASSGTSGRARSYEQYF
TGTGCCAGCAGCGGGACTAGCGGGAGGGCCAGGTCCTACGAGCAGTACTTC
>TRBV27|.|TRBJ1-4|.
CASSLNRINEKLFF
TGTGCCAGCAGTTTAAACAGAATTAATGAAAAACTGTTTTTT
>TRBV18|.|TRBJ1-1|.
CASSPRGTDTEAFF
TGTGCCAGCTCACCTAGGGGAACGGACACTGAAGCTTTCTTT
>TRBV7-2|.|TRBJ1-3|.
CASSLPGGTGNTIYF
TGTGCCAGCAGCTTACCCGGGGGAACGGGAAACACCATATATTTT
>TRBV4-1|TRBD2|TRBJ2-7|.
CASSQGLAGYEQYF
TGCGCCAGCAGCCAGGGACTAGCGGGCTACGAGCAGTACTTC
>TRBV7-2|.|TRBJ1-2|.
CASSLGPSAPRGGYTF
TGTGCCAGCAGCTTAGGGCCCTCGGCCCCTCGGGGTGGCTACACCTTC
>TRBV12-5|TRBD2|TRBJ2-7|.
CASAPSGAYSYEQYF
TGTGCTAGTGCCCCCAGCGGGGCCTACTCCTACGAGCAGTACTTC
>TRBV5-1|TRBD1|TRBJ2-3|.
CASALGPRGLADTQYF
TGCGCCAGCGCCCTAGGCCCCAGGGGGCTAGCAGATACGCAGTATTTT
>TRBV28|TRBD1|TRBJ1-2|.
CASSSGQETSGYTF
TGTGCCAGCAGTTCCGGACAGGAAACCTCTGGCTACACCTTC
>TRBV28|TRBD1|TRBJ2-7|.
CASSLPRTGVYEQYF
TGTGCCAGCAGCCTTCCCCGGACAGGGGTGTACGAGCAGTACTTC
>TRBV6-1|.|TRBJ1-3|.
CASTGNHGNTIYF
TGTGCCAGTACAGGGAATCACGGAAACACCATATATTTT
>TRBV5-4|TRBD2|TRBJ2-1|.
CASSSSGRRGHNEQFF
TGTGCCAGCAGCTCTAGCGGGAGGAGGGGCCACAATGAGCAGTTCTTC
>TRBV6-5|.|TRBJ1-6|.
CASSPRGMSSPLHF
TGTGCCAGCAGTCCCCGGGGGATGAGTTCACCCCTCCACTTT
>TRBV7-6|.|TRBJ2-7|few
CASSLGEDSSYEQYF
TGTGCCAGCAGCTTAGGAGAAGACAGCTCCTACGAGCAGTACTTC
>TRBV10-3|.|TRBJ1-6|.
CAISEGGRGNSPLHF
TGTGCCATCAGCGAGGGTGGCAGGGGCAATTCACCCCTCCACTTT
>TRBV7-8|.|TRBJ2-3|.
CASSPAGADTQYF
TGTGCCAGCAGCCCTGCAGGGGCAGATACGCAGTATTTT
>TRBV15|.|TRBJ2-2|once
CATSRDGETGELFF
TGTGCCACCAGCAGAGATGGAGAAACCGGGGAGCTGTTTTTT
>TRBV5-1|TRBD2|TRBJ2-5|.
CASSWARLAGGETQYF
TGCGCCAGCAGCTGGGCCCGACTAGCGGGAGGTGAGACCCAGTACTTC
>TRBV7-2|TRBD2|TRBJ2-4|.
CASSLGGTTVAKNIQYF
TGTGCCAGCAGCTTAGGGGGGACTACCGTAGCCAAAAACATTCAGTACTTC
>TRBV7-2|.|TRBJ2-6|.
CASTYSGANVLTF
TGTGCCAGCACCTACTCTGGGGCCAACGTCCTGACTTTC
>TRBV18|TRBD1|TRBJ1-2|once
CASSPPTGAHYGYTF
TGTGCCAGCTCACCACCGACAGGGGCTCACTATGGCTACACCTTC
>TRBV5-1|.|TRBJ1-1|.
CASSWGSGVGTEAFF
TGCGCCAGCAGCTGGGGTTCAGGGGTGGGCACTGAAGCTTTCTTT
>TRBV7-2|.|TRBJ1-2|.
CASTLDSPVREHYGYTF
TGTGCCAGCACCTTAGACAGCCCGGTAAGGGAGCACTATGGCTACACCTTC
>TRBV19|TRBD2|TRBJ2-1|.
CASKGRGGRSEQFF
TGTGCCAGTAAAGGGCGGGGGGGCCGTAGTGAGCAGTTCTTC
>TRBV7-9|.|TRBJ1-4|.
CASSLAWSGEPANEKLFF
TGTGCCAGCAGCTTAGCGTGGTCAGGGGAACCCGCTAATGAAAAACTGTTTTTT
>TRBV4-1|TRBD1|TRBJ1-3|.
CASSSRDRGNTIYF
TGCGCCAGCAGCAGCCGGGACAGGGGAAACACCATATATTTT
>TRBV5-1|TRBD1|TRBJ1-1|.
CASSSNRGDTEAFF
TGCGCCAGCAGCTCAAACAGGGGAGACACTGAAGCTTTCTTT